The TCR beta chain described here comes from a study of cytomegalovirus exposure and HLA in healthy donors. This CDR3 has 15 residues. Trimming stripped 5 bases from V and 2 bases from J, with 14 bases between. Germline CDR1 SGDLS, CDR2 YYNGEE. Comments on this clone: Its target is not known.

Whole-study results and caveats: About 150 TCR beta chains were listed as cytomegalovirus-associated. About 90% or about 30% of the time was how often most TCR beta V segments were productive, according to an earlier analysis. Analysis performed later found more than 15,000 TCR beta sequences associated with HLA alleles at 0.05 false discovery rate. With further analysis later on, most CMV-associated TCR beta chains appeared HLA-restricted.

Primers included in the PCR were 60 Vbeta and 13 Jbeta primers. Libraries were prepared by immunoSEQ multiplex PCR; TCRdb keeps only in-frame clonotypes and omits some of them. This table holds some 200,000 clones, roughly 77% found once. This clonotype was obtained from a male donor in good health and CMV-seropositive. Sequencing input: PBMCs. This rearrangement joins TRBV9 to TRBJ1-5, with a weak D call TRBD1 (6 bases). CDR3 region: CASSPGHVGNQPQHF. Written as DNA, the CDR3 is TGTGCCAGCAGTCCGGGACACGTCGGCAATCAGCCCCAGCATTTT.